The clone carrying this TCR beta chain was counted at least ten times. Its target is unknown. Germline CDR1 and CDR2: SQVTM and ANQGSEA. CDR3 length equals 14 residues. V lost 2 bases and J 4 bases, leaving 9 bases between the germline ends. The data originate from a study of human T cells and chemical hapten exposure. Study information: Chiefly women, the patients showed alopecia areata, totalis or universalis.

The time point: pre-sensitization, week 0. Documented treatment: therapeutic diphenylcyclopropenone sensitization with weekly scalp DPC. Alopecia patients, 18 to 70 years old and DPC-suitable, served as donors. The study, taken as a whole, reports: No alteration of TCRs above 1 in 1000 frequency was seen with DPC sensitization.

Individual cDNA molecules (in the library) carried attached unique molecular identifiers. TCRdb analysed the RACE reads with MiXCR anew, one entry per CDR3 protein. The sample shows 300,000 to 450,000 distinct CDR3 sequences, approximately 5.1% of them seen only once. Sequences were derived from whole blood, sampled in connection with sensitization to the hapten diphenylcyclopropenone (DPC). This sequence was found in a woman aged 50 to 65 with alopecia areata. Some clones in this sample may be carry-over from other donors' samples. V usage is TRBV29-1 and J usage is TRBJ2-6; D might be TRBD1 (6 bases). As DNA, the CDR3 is TGCAGCGTTGAAACAGGGCCGGGGGCCAACGTCCTGACTTTC. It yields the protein CSVETGPGANVLTF.